These 27 T cell receptor beta chains came from one sample sequenced in a study of shared clonotypes between healthy human individuals. Profiling relied on immunoSEQ multiplex PCR, and the TCRdb table lists in-frame clones only, not all of them. The data contain 500,000 to 700,000 clones, about 95% of them singletons. CD45RO-negative cells were positively selected for CCR7, leaving out terminally differentiated effector memory CD45RA+ cells. Sequencing was carried out using naive CD8+ T cells sorted from blood. These receptor sequences come from a young woman in good health.

The chain has TRBV30 and TRBJ2-7, with 7 bases aligning to TRBD2. CDR1 and CDR2 (germline): GTSNPN, SVGIG (reference sequence). V lost 3 bases and J lost 0; bases outside the gene matches: 5. The CDR3 loop spans 14 amino acids. CDR3 in DNA: TGTGCCTGGAGAGCGGGACTAAGCTCCTACGAGCAGTACTTC. This gives the protein CAWRAGLSSYEQYF.

This clone was detected once. This chain links TRBV28 with TRBJ2-7, with D perhaps being TRBD1 or TRBD2 (5 bases each). The V gene lost 0 bases and the J gene lost 1 base, with 10 bases spanning the gap. Germline V lookup: CDR1 MDHEN, CDR2 SYDVKM. CDR3 length equals 15 residues. The CDR3 here is CASSLWGPDSYEQYF. The CDR3 nucleotides read TGTGCCAGCAGTTTATGGGGACCGGATTCCTACGAGCAGTACTTC.

This clone was detected once. The chain is built from TRBV30 and TRBJ2-7; no clear D gene. This CDR3 is built from 13 residues. Germline V gene sequence: CDR1 GTSNPN, CDR2 SVGIG (reference sequence). Deletions cut 0 bases from V and 2 bases from J, with 8 bases between. This CDR3 reads CAWSVHTTYEQYF. Here the CDR3 DNA reads TGTGCCTGGAGTGTACATACAACCTACGAGCAGTACTTC.

This chain joins TRBV10-3 and TRBJ2-3; 8 positions agree with TRBD1. The CDR3 runs to 17 residues. V was clipped by 3 bases and J by 2 bases; unmatched bases: 10. In germline, CDR1 is ENHRY, CDR2 SYGVKD. The CDR3 DNA is TGTGCCATCAGTGACTCCACCGGGACAGGAACCACAGATACGCAGTATTTT. It specifies CAISDSTGTGTTDTQYF.

V and J are TRBV7-9 and TRBJ2-3; D uncertain. V was trimmed by 1 base and J by 10 bases, leaving 18 bases between them. Per germline, CDR1 SEHNR and CDR2 FQNEAQ (reference sequence). The CDR3 is made up of 15 amino acids. CDR3 DNA: TGTGCCAGCAGCTTAGAGGGTGTCAGGTCCGGACCGCAGTATTTT. This sequence encodes CASSLEGVRSGPQYF. The full variable domain, with the rest looked up from reference TRBV7-9 and TRBJ2-3, is DTGVSQNPRHKITKRGQNVTFRCDPISEHNRLYWYRQTLGQGPEFLTYFQNEAQLEKSRLLSDRFSAERPKGSFSTLEIQRTEQGDSAMYLCASSLEGVRSGPQYFGPGTRLTVL.

This chain links TRBV6-6 with TRBJ1-2, with D possibly matching TRBD1 (6 bases). There are 14 residues in the CDR3. V shed 7 bases and J shed 2 bases, with 14 bases lying between them. The germline CDR1 and CDR2 sequences are MNHNY and SVGAGI (reference sequence). DNA for the CDR3: TGTGCCAGCACCGAACAGGGAGCGAACTATGGCTACACCTTC. This translates into CASTEQGANYGYTF.

The CDR3 region has the DNA TGTGCCAGCAGCTTAGTCCCCGACAGGGACTGGACCCAAGAGACCCAGTACTTC. Its translation: CASSLVPDRDWTQETQYF. This chain connects TRBV7-9 to TRBJ2-5, with D possibly being TRBD1 (7 bases). Germline CDR1 and CDR2: SEHNR and FQNEAQ (reference sequence). V was cut by 1 base and J by 1 base, with 19 bases left in between. This CDR3 region has 18 residues.

V is TRBV19 and J is TRBJ2-3; no firm D call. The germline V and J ends were trimmed by 8 bases and 5 bases, with 11 bases remaining between them. Germline V CDR1 and CDR2: LNHDA, SQIVND (reference sequence). The CDR3 has 12 residues. CDR3 in amino acids: CASRTDLDTQYF. For the CDR3, the DNA is TGTGCCAGTCGGACCGACTTAGATACGCAGTATTTT. Full variable domain (remainder filled in from reference TRBV19 and TRBJ2-3): DGGITQSPKYLFRKEGQNVTLSCEQNLNHDAMYWYRQDPGQGLRLIYYSQIVNDFQKGDIAEGYSVSREKKESFPLTVTSAQKNPTAFYLCASRTDLDTQYFGPGTRLTVL.

This clone was detected once. V is TRBV2 and J is TRBJ1-5, with D possibly being TRBD1 (5 bases). Trimming stripped 3 bases from V and 3 bases from J, with 9 bases between. The CDR3 sequence is 14 residues long. CDR1 is SNHLY and CDR2 is FYNNEI in the germline V gene. The CDR3 spells CASSDGHLNQPQHF. DNA for the CDR3: TGTGCCAGCAGTGACGGACACCTCAATCAGCCCCAGCATTTT.

This clone was recorded only once. The J gene is TRBJ2-3, the V gene TRBV18, with D hard to call. This CDR3 comprises 12 residues. Trimming left V 6 bases short and J 4 bases short, with 8 bases between. The germline CDR1 and CDR2 sequences are KGHSH and LQKENI. The CDR3 loop is CASSPPSDTQYF. In nucleotides, the CDR3 is TGTGCCAGCTCTCCTCCCTCAGATACGCAGTATTTT.

The V call is TRBV7-2, the J call TRBJ2-6, with D possibly matching TRBD1 (5 bases). CDR3 length: 16 amino acids. Trimming removed 5 bases at V and 4 bases at J, with 15 bases between. Germline V gene lookup returns CDR1 SGHTA and CDR2 FQGNSA. The chain's CDR3 is CASSPRKGSGANVLTF. The DNA for the CDR3 is TGTGCCAGCAGCCCCCGGAAGGGGTCAGGGGCCAACGTCCTGACTTTC. The complete variable domain, with remaining parts taken from reference TRBV7-2 and TRBJ2-6, reads GAGVSQSPSNKVTEKGKDVELRCDPISGHTALYWYRQSLGQGLEFLIYFQGNSAPDKSGLPSDRFSAERTGGSVSTLTIQRTQQEDSAVYLCASSPRKGSGANVLTFGAGSRLTVL.

V gene TRBV11-2 combines with J gene TRBJ2-1, with D tentatively TRBD2 (6 bases). The V end was cut by 5 bases, the J end by 3 bases, with 17 bases between. The CDR3 is 16 amino acids. Germline V gene sequence: CDR1 SGHAT, CDR2 FQNNGV. The CDR3 reads CASSPFRGADYNEQFF. The CDR3 DNA reads TGTGCCAGCAGCCCCTTCCGCGGGGCCGACTACAATGAGCAGTTCTTC.

Details on this clone: Other DNA sequences in the sample encode the same CDR3. The V and J genes are TRBV28 and TRBJ2-1; D is uncertain. The germline V and J ends were trimmed by 3 bases and 4 bases, with 4 bases remaining between them. CDR1 and CDR2 (germline): MDHEN, SYDVKM. This CDR3 region has 12 residues. This CDR3 reads CASSFSYNEQFF. CDR3 DNA: TGTGCCAGCAGTTTTTCGTACAATGAGCAGTTCTTC. Full variable domain (rest looked up from reference TRBV28 and TRBJ2-1): DVKVTQSSRYLVKRTGEKVFLECVQDMDHENMFWYRQDPGLGLRLIYFSYDVKMKEKGDIPEGYSVSREKKERFSLILESASTNQTSMYLCASSFSYNEQFFGPGTRLTVL.

The chain recombines TRBV2 with TRBJ2-7, with 10 bases matching TRBD2. Germline-derived CDR1 and CDR2 are SNHLY and FYNNEI. The CDR3 loop spans 15 amino acids. The V and J ends lost 2 bases and 3 bases, in that order; junction bases with no gene match: 4. The CDR3 DNA follows: TGTGCCAGCAGTGAATTCCTAGCGGGAGTCTACGAGCAGTACTTC. Residues: CASSEFLAGVYEQYF.

The gene calls are TRBV10-3 and TRBJ2-7, with TRBD2 identical over 10 bases. CDR1 and CDR2 (germline): ENHRY, SYGVKD. The CDR3 covers 13 residues. Germline trimming cut 10 bases from V and 3 bases from J; bases unmatched to any gene: 6. The CDR3 protein is CASQLAGFYEQYF. The CDR3 DNA reads TGTGCCAGCCAACTAGCGGGGTTCTACGAGCAGTACTTC.

This sequence joins TRBV18 and TRBJ1-1, with D perhaps matching TRBD1 (5 bases). The length of the CDR3 is 16 residues. V was trimmed by 3 bases and J by 0 bases, leaving 14 bases between them. Germline V lookup: CDR1 KGHSH, CDR2 LQKENI. In DNA, the CDR3 is TGTGCCAGCTCACCTGTTCTAACAGGAGTGAACACTGAAGCTTTCTTT. It specifies CASSPVLTGVNTEAFF.

The J gene is TRBJ2-5, the V gene TRBV28, with D tentatively TRBD1 (5 bases). Germline CDR1 and CDR2: MDHEN and SYDVKM. V lost 5 bases to trimming and J lost 5 bases, with 12 bases between them. This CDR3 is 13 amino acids long. The CDR3 loop reads CASSPLGQETQYF. The CDR3 DNA reads TGTGCCAGCAGTCCCCTGGGGCAGGAGACCCAGTACTTC. Filled out from reference TRBV28 and TRBJ2-5, the complete variable domain reads DVKVTQSSRYLVKRTGEKVFLECVQDMDHENMFWYRQDPGLGLRLIYFSYDVKMKEKGDIPEGYSVSREKKERFSLILESASTNQTSMYLCASSPLGQETQYFGPGTRLLVL.

Turning to this clone: Different DNA sequences within this sample yield the same CDR3. The V call is TRBV11-3, the J call TRBJ2-2; D is uncertain. V gave up 5 bases and J gave up 6 bases, with 4 bases separating them. CDR1 is SGHNT, CDR2 YENEEA, per germline. The CDR3 runs 11 residues. The CDR3 coding sequence is TGTGCCAGCAGCCTCGCCGGGGAGCTGTTTTTT. It specifies CASSLAGELFF.

The rearrangement joins TRBV5-6 to TRBJ2-7; D is undetermined. V was clipped by 3 bases and J by 5 bases, with 15 bases between them. The CDR3 contains 14 residues. The germline V gene has CDR1 SGHDT and CDR2 YYEEEE. CDR3 sequence: CASSSTDTWHEQYF. CDR3 nucleotide sequence: TGTGCCAGCAGCTCAACAGATACGTGGCACGAGCAGTACTTC.

The genes are TRBV21-1 and TRBJ2-4; the table's D call, TRBD2, was not checked against the DNA. TRBV21-1 is shown as a pseudogene. The CDR3 runs to 17 residues. The CDR3 DNA reads as TGTGCCAGCAGCAAAGGTGCAGGGAGGGAGGCCAAAAACATTCAGTACTTC. It encodes CASSKGAGREAKNIQYF.

In DNA, the CDR3 is TGTGCCAGCCTTAGTTATGGAGCGGGAGGGCCTGATGCCATCGAGCAGTTCTTC. Translation gives CASLSYGAGGPDAIEQFF. V usage is TRBV27 and J usage is TRBJ2-1; 10 nucleotides agree with TRBD2. CDR3 length: 18 amino acids. The J segment lost 10 bases and the V segment lost 8 bases, leaving 23 bases of the junction unmatched. Germline CDR1 MNHEY, CDR2 SMNVEV (reference sequence).

This chain joins TRBV7-9 and TRBJ1-2; D perhaps matches TRBD1 (5 bases). CDR3 size: 13 residues. The germline gives CDR1 SEHNR, CDR2 FQNEAQ (reference sequence). V shed 3 bases and J shed 8 bases, with 13 bases lying between them. CDR3 sequence: CASSFQGVEGYTF. The CDR3 bases are TGTGCCAGCAGCTTCCAGGGTGTGGAGGGCTACACCTTC.

This chain connects TRBV5-4 to TRBJ2-5; 11 nucleotides match TRBD2. Germline V gene sequence: CDR1 SGHNT, CDR2 YYREEE (reference sequence). This CDR3 has 14 residues. V lost 4 bases and J lost 3; bases outside the gene matches: 2. This CDR3 is CASSAGLAEETQYF. In DNA form, the CDR3 reads TGTGCCAGCAGCGCGGGACTAGCGGAAGAGACCCAGTACTTC.

The genes are TRBV28 and TRBJ2-5, with D possibly TRBD1 on 6 matching bases. Germline-derived CDR1 and CDR2 are MDHEN and SYDVKM. V was shortened by 5 bases and J by 7 bases, with 8 bases between the two germline ends. This CDR3 is built from 11 residues. The CDR3 reads CASSKQGTQYF. CDR3 sequence (DNA): TGTGCCAGCAGTAAACAGGGGACCCAGTACTTC.

This sequence joins TRBV7-9 and TRBJ2-7; 9 positions match TRBD2. V lost 1 base to trimming and J lost 4 bases; unmatched junction nucleotides: 17. The CDR3 is 19 amino acids. Germline V gene data show CDR1 as SEHNR and CDR2 as FQNEAQ (reference sequence). CDR3: CASSLDLIEVSGSRYEQYF. Written as DNA, the CDR3 is TGTGCCAGCAGCTTAGATTTGATCGAGGTTAGCGGGAGCCGGTACGAGCAGTACTTC.

The V and J genes are TRBV28 and TRBJ2-3; a possible D gene is TRBD2 (5 bases). Germline V gene lookup returns CDR1 MDHEN and CDR2 SYDVKM. The CDR3 is made up of 14 amino acids. The V end lost 6 bases, the J end lost 9 bases, and 19 bases lay between the germline ends. This chain's CDR3 is CASSFTRGLVTQYF. For the CDR3, the DNA is TGTGCCAGCAGCTTTACTAGAGGTCTCGTAACGCAGTATTTT.

Here the CDR3 DNA reads TGTGCCAGCAGCACGGGGACAGGGGGATATGGCTACACCTTC. It is translated as CASSTGTGGYGYTF. The genes are TRBV7-9 and TRBJ1-2, with TRBD1 identical over 11 bases. The V gene end was trimmed by 5 bases and the J gene end by 5 bases; junction bases not matched to a gene: 4. Germline CDR1 is SEHNR and CDR2 is FQNEAQ (reference sequence). The CDR3 loop spans 14 amino acids.